The 18 T cell receptor beta chains listed next were all sequenced from one sample in a study of cytomegalovirus exposure and HLA in healthy donors. The primer mix had 60 Vbeta and 13 Jbeta primers. Libraries were prepared by immunoSEQ multiplex PCR; TCRdb keeps only in-frame clonotypes and omits some of them. The table shows under 40,000 clones, with roughly 81% occurring only once. Material: PBMCs. The source is a middle-aged woman in good health and CMV-seronegative.

This clone was observed once. This chain uses TRBV10-3 with TRBJ1-1; D gene ambiguous. There are 13 residues in the CDR3. Germline CDR1 is ENHRY and CDR2 is SYGVKD. V dropped 3 bases and J dropped 1 base, with 6 bases sitting between them. The chain's CDR3 is CAISDQANTEAFF. CDR3 bases: TGTGCCATCAGTGACCAGGCGAACACTGAAGCTTTCTTT.

The genes are TRBV2 and TRBJ2-5; 8 bases are a match to TRBD2. Germline CDR1 SNHLY, CDR2 FYNNEI. V lost 4 bases and J lost 5; bases outside the gene matches: 9. The CDR3 has 15 residues. CDR3 amino acids: CASSVQRGRVETQYF. Written as DNA, the CDR3 is TGTGCCAGCAGTGTCCAGCGGGGGCGGGTGGAGACCCAGTACTTC. Full variable domain (rest looked up from reference TRBV2 and TRBJ2-5): EPEVTQTPSHQVTQMGQEVILRCVPISNHLYFYWYRQILGQKVEFLVSFYNNEISEKSEIFDDQFSVERPDGSNFTLKIRSTKLEDSAMYFCASSVQRGRVETQYFGPGTRLLVL.

V gene TRBV28 combines with J gene TRBJ1-2; D ambiguous. Trimming stripped 8 bases from V and 1 base from J, with 8 bases between. The CDR3 is 12 amino acids. CDR1 is MDHEN and CDR2 is SYDVKM in the germline V gene. In DNA form, the CDR3 reads TGTGCCAGCGGCCAGATTAACTATGGCTACACCTTC. It yields the protein CASGQINYGYTF.

The J gene is TRBJ2-2, the V gene TRBV6-1; possible D gene TRBD2, 5 bases. Trimming removed 4 bases at V and 5 bases at J, with 17 bases between. CDR3 length: 16 residues. Germline lookup yields CDR1 MNHNS and CDR2 SASEGT. CDR3 nucleotide sequence: TGTGCCAGCAGTGTCGAGGGATACCTGATGACCGGGGAGCTGTTTTTT. It yields the protein CASSVEGYLMTGELFF.

Points on this clone: The sample carries other DNA sequences with the same CDR3. This chain links TRBV18 with TRBJ2-5; D unclear. CDR3 length: 12 residues. The germline V gene encodes CDR1 KGHSH and CDR2 LQKENI. Deletions cut 3 bases from V and 4 bases from J, with 6 bases between. CDR3: CASSPPGETQYF. CDR3 coding DNA: TGTGCCAGCTCACCCCCCGGAGAGACCCAGTACTTC.

This clone was detected only a few times. CDR3 DNA: TGTGCCAGCAGCCCTATATTAGCGGGGGGACCTTACAATGAGCAGTTCTTC. It is translated as CASSPILAGGPYNEQFF. The chain couples TRBV7-2 to TRBJ2-1, with 10 bases matching TRBD2. Looked up from germline, CDR1 is SGHTA and CDR2 is FQGNSA. The CDR3 has 17 amino acids. The J segment lost 4 bases and the V segment lost 5 bases, leaving 11 bases of the junction unmatched. Drawing the rest from reference TRBV7-2 and TRBJ2-1, the complete variable domain is GAGVSQSPSNKVTEKGKDVELRCDPISGHTALYWYRQSLGQGLEFLIYFQGNSAPDKSGLPSDRFSAERTGGSVSTLTIQRTQQEDSAVYLCASSPILAGGPYNEQFFGPGTRLTVL.

V usage is TRBV5-1 and J usage is TRBJ2-3, with TRBD1 matching 11 bases. The germline V gene has CDR1 SGHRS and CDR2 YFSETQ. The CDR3 runs to 16 residues. V lost 4 bases to trimming and J lost 6 bases; unmatched junction nucleotides: 10. This CDR3 reads CASSPDRGRRSDTQYF. Here the CDR3 DNA reads TGCGCCAGCAGCCCGGACAGGGGGCGTAGGTCCGATACGCAGTATTTT.

V usage is TRBV5-1 and J usage is TRBJ2-6; 7 bases line up with TRBD1. CDR1 is SGHRS, CDR2 YFSETQ, per germline. This CDR3 contains 16 residues. Trimming took 4 bases from V and 1 from J; bases not matched to a gene: 5. In DNA, the CDR3 is TGCGCCAGCAGCGACGGGACAGTTTCTGGGGCCAACGTCCTGACTTTC. Its translation: CASSDGTVSGANVLTF. The variable domain in full, completed from reference TRBV5-1 and TRBJ2-6, reads KAGVTQTPRYLIKTRGQQVTLSCSPISGHRSVSWYQQTPGQGLQFLFEYFSETQRNKGNFPGRFSGRQFSNSRSEMNVSTLELGDSALYLCASSDGTVSGANVLTFGAGSRLTVL.

The V call is TRBV7-2, the J call TRBJ1-6; D gene uncertain. This CDR3 contains 13 residues. Trimming shortened V by 4 bases and J by 8 bases, and 9 bases separated the two germline ends. Germline assignment: CDR1 SGHTA and CDR2 FQGNSA. CDR3 in amino acids: CASSSSRHSPLHF. Here the CDR3 DNA reads TGTGCCAGCAGCTCTAGTCGACATTCACCCCTCCACTTT.

The chain uses TRBV20-1 and TRBJ1-2; TRBD1 might be the D (6 bases). Germline assignment: CDR1 DFQATT and CDR2 SNEGSKA (reference sequence). This CDR3 spans 11 amino acids. The CDR3 region has the DNA TGCAGGGGGGCCTGGAGACGTGGCTACACCTTC. This translates into CRGAWRRGYTF.

The chain's CDR3 is CASSVWGGSTDTQYF. DNA for the CDR3: TGTGCCAGCAGTGTCTGGGGGGGGAGCACAGATACGCAGTATTTT. This chain connects TRBV11-2 to TRBJ2-3; 7 nucleotides agree with TRBD2. V shed 6 bases and J 0 bases; nucleotides not matched to a gene: 6. CDR1 SGHAT and CDR2 FQNNGV come from the germline V gene. The CDR3 is made up of 15 amino acids. The whole variable domain, filled in from reference TRBV11-2 and TRBJ2-3, reads EAGVAQSPRYKIIEKRQSVAFWCNPISGHATLYWYQQILGQGPKLLIQFQNNGVVDDSQLPKDRFSAERLKGVDSTLKIQPAKLEDSAVYLCASSVWGGSTDTQYFGPGTRLTVL.

The rearrangement uses TRBV12-5 and TRBJ2-6, with D hard to call. The CDR3 loop spans 13 amino acids. The germline V gene encodes CDR1 LGHNT and CDR2 FRNRAP. V was trimmed by 8 bases and J by 0 bases, leaving 5 bases between them. The CDR3 DNA reads TGTGCTAGTAGCGACTCTGGGGCCAACGTCCTGACTTTC. Its protein product is CASSDSGANVLTF.

This clone came up a few times. The rearrangement joins TRBV6-1 to TRBJ1-4; D is perhaps TRBD1 (5 bases). The length of the CDR3 is 15 residues. Germline CDR1 is MNHNS and CDR2 is SASEGT. V was clipped by 1 base and J by 7 bases, with 13 bases between them. The CDR3, as DNA: TGTGCCAGCAGTGAAGGATCCGGGGGAAGTGAAAAACTGTTTTTT. Amino acids: CASSEGSGGSEKLFF.

The V gene is TRBV19, the J gene TRBJ1-2, with TRBD1 as a possible D gene (5 bases). Trimming removed 4 bases at V and 4 bases at J, with 19 bases between. Germline CDR1 LNHDA, CDR2 SQIVND (reference sequence). This CDR3 spans 16 amino acids. The CDR3 nucleotides read TGTGCCAGTAGTACTCTTCAGACAGTTGGGATCTATGGCTACACCTTC. Amino acid sequence: CASSTLQTVGIYGYTF.

The V gene is TRBV4-2, the J gene TRBJ1-5; D uncertain. This CDR3 region has 13 residues. Trimming shortened V by 0 bases and J by 5 bases, and 5 bases separated the two germline ends. The V gene's germline CDR1 is LGHNA and CDR2 YNFKEQ. The DNA of the CDR3 is TGTGCCAGCAGCCAAGATCAGTATCAGCCCCAGCATTTT. Protein sequence: CASSQDQYQPQHF.

This clone was observed once. CDR3 in DNA: TGCAGCGCCCTCAACACTGAAGCTTTCTTT. It translates to CSALNTEAFF. This rearrangement joins TRBV29-1 to TRBJ1-1; D is unclear. Germline V gene sequence: CDR1 SQVTM, CDR2 ANQGSEA. Trimming removed 7 bases from V and 2 bases from J, with 5 bases in between. CDR3 length equals 10 residues.

This chain uses TRBV4-3 with TRBJ2-7; TRBD2 matches 8 bases. This CDR3 has 15 amino acids. V gave up 1 base and J gave up 4 bases; unmatched junction bases: 6. The germline V gene encodes CDR1 LGHNA and CDR2 YSLEER. The CDR3 sequence: CASSQAASGSYEQYF. In nucleotides, the CDR3 is TGCGCCAGCAGCCAAGCGGCTAGCGGGTCTTACGAGCAGTACTTC.

This chain links TRBV28 with TRBJ1-5; maybe TRBD1 (5 bases). The ends were cut back, 3 bases at V and 0 bases at J, with 6 bases in the middle. CDR1 is MDHEN, CDR2 SYDVKM, per germline. The CDR3 totals 14 residues. CDR3: CASSFQGSNQPQHF. CDR3 sequence (DNA): TGTGCCAGCAGTTTTCAGGGTAGCAATCAGCCCCAGCATTTT.